This T cell receptor beta chain was captured by sequencing in a study of shared clonotypes between healthy human individuals. Here immunoSEQ multiplex PCR was the method, and the copy in TCRdb shows in-frame clones only, minus some. The sample has 2 million to 2.5 million clones, 80% to 95% seen once; the top ten hold 0.39%. Study-level points and caveats: Only blood was sampled, and tissue TCR repertoires likely differ from blood ones. Some clonotypes were shared by all four sorted-subset donors, while others were not shared. The non-shared ones had lower generation probabilities than the shared ones.

A word on this clone: Antigen specificity is unknown.

The material sequenced was naive CD4+ T cells from PBMCs. Sample subset: CD45RA+ positively selected. This receptor was taken from a man in his late teens or twenties in good health. Some clones in this sample may be carry-over from other donors' samples.

Here the CDR3 DNA reads TGTGCCAGCAGCTTCCGGGGCCCGATGAACACTGAAGCTTTCTTT. It encodes CASSFRGPMNTEAFF. The V call is TRBV5-5, the J call TRBJ1-1; tentatively, D is TRBD1 (5 bases). Trimming left V 2 bases short and J 0 bases short, with 11 bases between. This CDR3 region has 15 residues. Germline lookup yields CDR1 SGHKS and CDR2 YYEKEE (reference sequence).